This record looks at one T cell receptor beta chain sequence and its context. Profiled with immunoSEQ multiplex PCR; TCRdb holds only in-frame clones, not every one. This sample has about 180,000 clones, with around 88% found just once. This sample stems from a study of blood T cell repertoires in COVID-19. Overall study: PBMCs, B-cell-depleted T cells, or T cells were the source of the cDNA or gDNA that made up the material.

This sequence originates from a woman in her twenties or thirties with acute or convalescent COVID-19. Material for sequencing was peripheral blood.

CDR3: CASSPRSDSGYTF. CDR3 bases: TGTGCCAGCAGCCCTCGGAGCGACTCTGGCTACACCTTC. The V gene is TRBV7-9, the J gene TRBJ1-2, with D unclear. V lost 5 bases and J lost 7, with 14 bases in between. Germline values: CDR1 SEHNR, CDR2 FQNEAQ (reference sequence). The CDR3 is made up of 13 amino acids.